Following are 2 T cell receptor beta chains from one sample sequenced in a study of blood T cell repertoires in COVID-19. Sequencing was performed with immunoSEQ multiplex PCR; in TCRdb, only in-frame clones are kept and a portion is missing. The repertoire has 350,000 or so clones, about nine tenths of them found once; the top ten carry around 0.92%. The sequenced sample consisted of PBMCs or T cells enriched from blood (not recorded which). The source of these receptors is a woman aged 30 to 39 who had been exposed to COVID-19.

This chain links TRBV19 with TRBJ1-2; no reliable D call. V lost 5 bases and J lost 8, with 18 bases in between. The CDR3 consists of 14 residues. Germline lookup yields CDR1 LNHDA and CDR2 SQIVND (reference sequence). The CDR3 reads CASSPRTGIGGYTF. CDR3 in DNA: TGTGCCAGTAGTCCAAGAACGGGGATTGGAGGCTACACCTTC.

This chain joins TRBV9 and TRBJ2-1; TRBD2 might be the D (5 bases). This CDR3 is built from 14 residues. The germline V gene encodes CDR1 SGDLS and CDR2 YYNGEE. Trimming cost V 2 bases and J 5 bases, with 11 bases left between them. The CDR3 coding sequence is TGTGCCAGCAGCGTGAACGGGATTAACAATGAGCAGTTCTTC. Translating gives CASSVNGINNEQFF.